Listed below are T cell receptor beta chains from one sample, sequenced in a study of beta chain features in type 1 diabetes. Sequencing was performed with immunoSEQ multiplex PCR; in TCRdb, only in-frame clones are kept and a portion is missing. The sample includes about 650,000 clones, roughly 12% of them seen just once. What was sequenced was naive CD4+ T cells from blood. These receptors were collected from a man aged 30 to 39 with type 1 diabetes. CDR3s include the opening cysteine and the closing phenylalanine or tryptophan. A D gene is named only where the DNA matches it firmly. Not all rows give a size; the values are once, few, many and, for expanded clones, a class.

j_call clone_size d_call v_call cdr3_aa cdr3_nt
TRBJ2-2 few TRBD2 TRBV5-1 CASSPAGGTNTGELFF TGCGCCAGCAGCCCAGCGGGGGGAACGAACACCGGGGAGCTGTTTTTT
TRBJ2-2 once NA TRBV9 CASSARSITGELFF TGTGCCAGCAGCGCCAGGAGTATCACCGGGGAGCTGTTTTTT
TRBJ2-1 few NA TRBV7-9 CASQRGGYNEQFF TGTGCCAGCCAAAGGGGGGGATACAATGAGCAGTTCTTC
TRBJ2-1 few TRBD1 TRBV5-6 CASSPLGTGDNEQFF TGTGCCAGCAGCCCCCTCGGGACAGGGGATAATGAGCAGTTCTTC
TRBJ2-2 NA NA TRBV20-1 CSARRTGELFF TGCAGTGCTAGACGAACCGGGGAGCTGTTTTTT
TRBJ1-2 NA TRBD1 TRBV19 CASSISEVPGGYGYTF TGTGCCAGTAGTATTAGTGAAGTCCCAGGGGGGTATGGCTACACCTTC
TRBJ1-1 NA NA TRBV9 CASSEGRMNTEAFF TGTGCCAGCAGCGAAGGACGGATGAACACTGAAGCTTTCTTT
TRBJ2-3 NA NA TRBV14 CASSLWTDTQYF TGTGCCAGCAGTCTTTGGACAGATACGCAGTATTTT
TRBJ2-1 few TRBD2 TRBV7-2 CASSLSMGEGYNEQFF TGTGCCAGCAGCTTAAGTATGGGGGAGGGATACAATGAGCAGTTCTTC
TRBJ2-5 NA NA TRBV11-3 CASSLDNPGLQETQYF TGTGCCAGCAGCTTAGATAACCCAGGCCTCCAAGAGACCCAGTACTTC
TRBJ2-2 NA NA TRBV28 CASGRAKNTGELFF TGTGCCAGCGGTAGGGCCAAGAACACCGGGGAGCTGTTTTTT
TRBJ2-4 NA TRBD1 TRBV29-1 CSVGDRGKNIQYF TGCAGCGTTGGGGACAGGGGAAAAAACATTCAGTACTTC
TRBJ2-1 NA NA TRBV19 CASSIVPGKRVSDEQFF TGTGCCAGTAGTATAGTGCCAGGAAAGCGAGTGTCCGATGAGCAGTTCTTC
TRBJ2-7 NA NA TRBV19 CASRESTGADEQYF TGTGCCAGTAGAGAATCGACAGGCGCTGACGAGCAGTACTTC
TRBJ2-2 few NA TRBV13 CASSPGGRPQNTGELFF TGTGCCAGCAGTCCCGGAGGGAGGCCTCAAAACACCGGGGAGCTGTTTTTT
TRBJ2-3 NA NA TRBV7-6 CASSLAGGWSTQYF TGTGCCAGCAGCTTAGCCGGGGGCTGGTCTACGCAGTATTTT
TRBJ1-1 NA NA TRBV4-2 CASSQVRGENTEAFF TGTGCCAGCAGCCAAGTGAGGGGGGAGAACACTGAAGCTTTCTTT
TRBJ2-2 few NA TRBV5-1 CASSTDSANGELFF TGCGCCAGCAGTACAGATTCCGCTAACGGGGAGCTGTTTTTT
TRBJ2-3 few NA TRBV29-1 CSVDRADTQYF TGCAGCGTTGATCGCGCAGATACGCAGTATTTT
TRBJ2-2 NA NA TRBV7-2 CASSDTAGELFF TGTGCCAGCAGCGACACCGCCGGGGAGCTGTTTTTT
TRBJ2-2 NA NA TRBV29-1 CSVEVSGPNTGELFF TGCAGCGTTGAAGTGTCGGGCCCGAACACCGGGGAGCTGTTTTTT
TRBJ2-5 few NA TRBV30 CAWRVTGPETQYF TGTGCCTGGAGAGTTACAGGTCCGGAGACCCAGTACTTC
TRBJ1-2 few NA TRBV7-2 CASSLVGDPNYGYTF TGTGCCAGCAGCTTAGTAGGGGACCCGAACTATGGCTACACCTTC
TRBJ2-1 NA TRBD2 TRBV4-3 CASSQRLAPNNEQFF TGCGCCAGCAGCCAAAGACTAGCGCCCAACAATGAGCAGTTCTTC
TRBJ2-5 few TRBD2 TRBV9 CASSVEGGGGLETQYF TGTGCCAGCAGCGTAGAGGGCGGCGGGGGGCTAGAGACCCAGTACTTC
TRBJ1-1 few NA TRBV7-6 CASSPVRGQGTEAFF TGTGCCAGCAGCCCGGTACGAGGGCAGGGCACTGAAGCTTTCTTT
TRBJ1-2 few NA TRBV30 CAWRALGYGYTF TGTGCCTGGAGGGCTCTGGGGTATGGCTACACCTTC
TRBJ2-5 NA TRBD2 TRBV19 CASSIGTSDETQYF TGTGCCAGTAGTATAGGGACTAGTGATGAGACCCAGTACTTC